This T cell receptor (beta chain) was found in a study of blood T cell repertoires in COVID-19. The overall study: The samples span acute and convalescent COVID-19 from the United States, Italy and Spain. PBMCs, B-cell-depleted T cells, or T cells provided the cDNA or gDNA that made up the material.

In the authors' workflow: Reference gene primer amplification in the assay estimated nucleated cell counts. The repertoire was sequenced with immunoSEQ multiplex PCR; TCRdb's copy has only in-frame clones and lacks some. V and J calls plus clone size are reproduced from that table; the DNA served to infer D and trimming. The sample holds some 300,000 clones, 70% to 90% seen once. Germline values: CDR1 MNHEY, CDR2 SMNVEV (reference sequence). V was clipped by 3 bases and J by 2 bases, with 11 bases between them. The CDR3 totals 14 residues. This chain joins TRBV27 and TRBJ2-7; D unresolved. This TCR came from a woman aged 25 to 39 who had recovered from COVID-19. Sequencing used PBMCs or T cells enriched from blood (not recorded which). The CDR3 loop is CASSFGDRAYEQYF. The CDR3 nucleotides are TGTGCCAGCAGTTTCGGAGACCGCGCCTACGAGCAGTACTTC.